This is a list of T cell receptor beta chains from one sample in a study of T cell changes during pregnancy in multiple sclerosis. Using immunoSEQ multiplex PCR, the repertoire was profiled, and TCRdb retains in-frame clones only, with some absent. The profile covers 45,000 to 55,000 clones, with over 80% appearing a single time and 0.7% to 1% taken by the ten largest. Material: CD4+ T cells from peripheral blood mononuclear cells, obtained in the second trimester of pregnancy. Every receptor here comes from a female donor in good health, enrolled as a control in a pregnancy study. The CDR3 runs from the conserved cysteine through the conserved F or W. Fields, in order: D gene, clone size, J gene, V gene, CDR3 DNA, CDR3 protein. A D gene is named only where the DNA matches it firmly. Some rows have no size entry. The others give once, few or many, or a class for an expanded clone.

. | . | TRBJ1-3 | TRBV7-3 | TGTGCCAGCAGCCCGTCCGGAGGGGCGAGCTCTGGAAACACCATATATTTT | CASSPSGGASSGNTIYF
TRBD1 | . | TRBJ2-1 | TRBV27 | TGTGCCAGCAGTTTATATTTTACAGGGGCGAACTACAATGAGCAGTTCTTC | CASSLYFTGANYNEQFF
TRBD1 | . | TRBJ1-2 | TRBV11-1 | TGTGCCAGCAGCTCAGGAGCCCGGGACAGGGGCGCCTATGGCTACACCTTC | CASSSGARDRGAYGYTF
. | . | TRBJ1-2 | TRBV28 | TGTGCCAGCAGTTTTAGCGGGGGTTACTATGGCTACACCTTC | CASSFSGGYYGYTF
. | once | TRBJ2-7 | TRBV27 | TGTGCCAGCAGGACTACTAGTACCTACGAGCAGTACTTC | CASRTTSTYEQYF
. | . | TRBJ1-1 | TRBV5-3 | TGTGCCAGAAGCTTGGCACGGAGGAACACTGAAGCTTTCTTT | CARSLARRNTEAFF
. | . | TRBJ2-1 | TRBV2 | TGTGCCAGCAGTAGACTAACGAGCGCGGACAATGAGCAGTTCTTC | CASSRLTSADNEQFF
TRBD1 | . | TRBJ2-5 | TRBV9 | TGTGCCAGCAGCCCTAGGACAGGGGGAGAAACAGAGACCCAGTACTTC | CASSPRTGGETETQYF
. | . | TRBJ2-3 | TRBV9 | TGTGCCAGCAGCGTAACAATCACAGATACGCAGTATTTT | CASSVTITDTQYF
TRBD1 | . | TRBJ1-1 | TRBV5-6 | TGTGCCAGCAGCTTTAGACAGGGGCGGATAATGAACACTGAAGCTTTCTTT | CASSFRQGRIMNTEAFF
TRBD1 | once | TRBJ1-6 | TRBV2 | TGTGCCAGCAGTGATCTTATAGGACAGGGCGCGTCCTCCTATAATTCACCCCTCCACTTT | CASSDLIGQGASSYNSPLHF